Sequencing of this T cell receptor beta chain was carried out in a study of T cell responses to AZD1222 COVID-19 vaccine. The method was immunoSEQ multiplex PCR; TCRdb's version includes in-frame clones alone and lacks a portion of them. The sample contains roughly 100,000 clones, 80% to 90% of which appear only once. Trimming cost V 6 bases and J 5 bases, with 4 bases left between them. CDR3 size: 11 residues. The germline V gene encodes CDR1 MDHEN and CDR2 SYDVKM. The source was peripheral blood, collected 28 days after the second AZD1222 dose. This chain connects TRBV28 to TRBJ2-2; D unclear. The TCR sequence derives from an adult who received the AZD1222 COVID-19 vaccine. CDR3 amino acids: CASRGTGELFF. CDR3 DNA sequence: TGTGCCAGCAGAGGAACCGGGGAGCTGTTTTTT.